This T cell receptor beta chain was recovered during a study of identical twins. MiXCR was run by TCRdb on the 5' RACE reads, yielding one entry per CDR3 protein. This repertoire shows 600,000 to 850,000 distinct CDR3 sequences, 18% found once; its top ten account for over 10%. The germline V and J ends were trimmed by 5 bases and 2 bases, with 14 bases remaining between them. The CDR3 consists of 15 residues. CDR1 and CDR2 (germline): SGHAT, FQNNGV. This clonotype was seen only a few times. In addition, the sample was reused for a study of T cells expressing NK-cell markers.

Source material: PBMCs. This chain connects TRBV11-2 to TRBJ2-3; TRBD1 or TRBD2 may be the D gene (5 bases each). This clonotype was sampled from a woman aged 18-30 years in good health. The CDR3 loop reads CASSTRRGVTDTQYF. CDR3 coding DNA: TGTGCCAGCAGCACCCGTCGAGGGGTCACAGATACGCAGTATTTT.